A single T cell receptor (beta chain) is shown here with its context. Its binding antigen is unknown. Within one base of it there is no much larger clone, and no base qualities were kept. The entry originates in a study of blood T cell repertoires in COVID-19 (dated by TCRdb to between 2020 and 2021). Turning to the overall study: Samples covering the acute and convalescent phases of COVID-19 were provided by collaborators in the United States, Italy and Spain. The repertoires were made available in a free public database intended to serve as a resource for research on the immune response to SARS-CoV-2. Nearly every sample came with metadata listing a de-identified subject ID, COVID-19 status, age in years and sex. Samples came from the ongoing ImmuneRACE study (first 160 participants) plus 1,254 subjects from 6 global collaborators. The dataset comprised deeply sampled blood TCRbeta repertoires from subjects exposed to, actively infected with, or recovered from COVID-19. The material from the prospective study consisted of cDNA or gDNA derived from T cells, B-cell-depleted T cells, or PBMCs. HLA class I and class II types, where available, came from metadata supplied by the sample provider rather than from assay-based typing.

TCRbeta CDR3 regions were amplified from genomic DNA using the immunoSEQ Assay, a bias-controlled multiplex PCR. In the paper's pipeline: The number of nucleated cells in each sample was estimated by amplification of reference gene primers within the assay. To quantify the absolute abundance of each unique TCRbeta CDR3 rearrangement, sequence reads were collapsed and filtered. For each sample, productive Simpson clonality was calculated by taking the square root of Simpson's diversity index across productive rearrangements. Sourced from immuneACCESS, this table was stored by TCRdb with only in-frame sequences that have V and J called. A share of the clones is absent; for the studies checked, an unresolved V gene accounts for under half, and the remainder has no known explanation. That table gives V, J and clone size, and the DNA gave D and trimming. The sample records under 75,000 clones, 79% of which are singletons. The biggest ten clones account for approximately 6% of the sample.

Study-wide conclusions, independent of this receptor: The quantity of clinical and demographic metadata differed by source and by participant and was supplied without curation.

The collaborating institutions used their own protocols to collect whole blood in K2EDTA tubes. For TCRbeta analysis, collaborators shipped samples in one of three forms: frozen whole blood, isolated PBMCs, or DNA extracted from either of those sample types. The germline V gene specifies SGHRS as CDR1 and YFSETQ as CDR2. The CDR3 contains 13 residues, cysteine and phenylalanine counted. Only the CDR3 region is kept as DNA, spanning 39 bases read in frame from base 1. Trimming takes 2 bases from V and 9 bases from J, and the germline ends sit 12 bases apart. Sequencing was carried out using peripheral blood. The rearranged segments are TRBV5-1 and TRBJ2-1, and TRBD2 may be the D gene, going by 6 matching bases. This TCR was recovered from a woman aged 60 to 75 with acute or convalescent COVID-19. The nucleotides are TGCGCCAGCAGCTTACGCCTCGGGGGTGAGCAGTTCTTC. Its coded protein is CASSLRLGGEQFF.